Listed here are 30 T cell receptor beta chains from one sample, sequenced in a study of T-cell memory formation after mild COVID-19. TCRdb reprocessed the 5' RACE reads with MiXCR, giving one entry per CDR3 protein. The data show 530,000 or so distinct CDR3 sequences, 17% seen once. The specimen sequenced was PBMCs or a T cell subset sorted from them (not recorded which). The receptors here all came from an adult woman who had mild COVID-19 (a few samples of this study predate the infection). Cell type and time point are not known.

This chain joins TRBV10-3 and TRBJ2-7; TRBD2 matches at 8 bases. Germline V CDR1 and CDR2: ENHRY, SYGVKD. V lost 6 bases, J lost 2 bases, and 6 bases stayed unmatched. This CDR3 spans 14 amino acids. Here the CDR3 DNA reads TGTGCCATCAGGAGCGGGGGATCGACCTACGAGCAGTACTTC. It is translated as CAIRSGGSTYEQYF.

The sample holds many counts of this clonotype. This sequence joins TRBV5-1 and TRBJ2-1; TRBD2 is a possible D gene (6 bases). V was pared by 3 bases and J by 6 bases, with 16 bases between. Germline CDR1 SGHRS, CDR2 YFSETQ. CDR3 length: 15 residues. As DNA, the CDR3 is TGCGCCAGCAGCTATGGGGGAGGATCAGGCAATGAGCAGTTCTTC. Translating gives CASSYGGGSGNEQFF.

V usage is TRBV12-3 or TRBV12-4 and J usage is TRBJ1-2; D uncertain. The CDR3 length is 13 residues. V was pared by 8 bases and J by 6 bases, with 16 bases between. The CDR3: CASHRFGGNGYTF. CDR3 nucleotide sequence: TGTGCCAGCCACCGTTTCGGAGGAAATGGCTACACCTTC.

This clonotype has more than one count but fewer than ten. The CDR3 loop is CATSRDETEGHTEAFF. Here the CDR3 DNA reads TGTGCCACCAGCAGAGACGAGACAGAGGGGCACACTGAAGCTTTCTTT. The genes are TRBV15 and TRBJ1-1; D is perhaps TRBD1 (5 bases). Trimming removed 0 bases at V and 3 bases at J, with 14 bases between. The germline V gene encodes CDR1 LNHNV and CDR2 YYDKDF (reference sequence). The CDR3 sequence is 16 residues long.

The V call is TRBV7-8, the J call TRBJ1-5; tentatively, D is TRBD1 (5 bases). The V and J ends lost 5 bases and 6 bases respectively, with 17 bases between them. From germline, CDR1 is SGHVS and CDR2 FQNEAQ. This CDR3 spans 15 amino acids. CDR3 in DNA: TGTGCCAGCAGCCCCGGCCGGGGCGTGAGTCAGCCCCAGCATTTT. It encodes CASSPGRGVSQPQHF.

This clonotype turned up a few times. DNA of the CDR3: TGTGCCAGCAGTCCCCTTGGGGCGGGAGCAGGCAATGAGCAGTTCTTC. Protein: CASSPLGAGAGNEQFF. This chain joins TRBV6-6 and TRBJ2-1, with TRBD2 identical over 7 bases. The V gene end was trimmed by 5 bases and the J gene end by 6 bases; junction bases not matched to a gene: 13. The CDR3 is 16 residues long. Germline lookup yields CDR1 MNHNY and CDR2 SVGAGI (reference sequence).

This chain uses TRBV7-3 with TRBJ1-2, with a tentative D call TRBD1 (6 bases). Germline assignment: CDR1 SGHTA and CDR2 FQGTGA. CDR3 length: 14 amino acids. V lost 5 bases to trimming and J lost 4 bases, with 14 bases between them. In nucleotides, the CDR3 is TGTGCCAGCAGCCCCACGGGGACATCCTATGGCTACACCTTC. It is translated as CASSPTGTSYGYTF.

This clonotype has just a few counts. This chain joins TRBV4-1 and TRBJ2-1; no definite D call. V was trimmed by 0 bases and J by 9 bases, leaving 18 bases between them. Germline V gene data show CDR1 as MGHRA and CDR2 as YSYEKL. This CDR3 region has 16 residues. CDR3: CASSQESALGRSEQFF. CDR3 bases: TGCGCCAGCAGCCAAGAGTCGGCCCTCGGGCGCAGTGAGCAGTTCTTC.

This rearrangement joins TRBV11-3 to TRBJ2-6; D is undetermined. The CDR3 runs 15 residues. The V end lost 3 bases, the J end lost 3 bases, and 9 bases lay between the germline ends. Germline CDR1 and CDR2: SGHNT and YENEEA. The CDR3 bases are TGTGCCAGCAGCTTCCCACCCTATGGGGCCAACGTCCTGACTTTC. It codes for CASSFPPYGANVLTF.

V and J are TRBV30 and TRBJ1-1; possibly TRBD1 for D (5 bases). The V gene lost 2 bases and the J gene lost 1 base, with 8 bases spanning the gap. The germline V gene has CDR1 GTSNPN and CDR2 SVGIG (reference sequence). The CDR3 covers 13 residues. The CDR3 loop is CAWSPTGNTEAFF. The DNA for the CDR3 is TGTGCCTGGAGTCCCACAGGGAACACTGAAGCTTTCTTT.

This clonotype was counted only a few times. V and J are TRBV28 and TRBJ1-6; D might be TRBD1 (6 bases). This CDR3 is built from 17 residues. Trimming removed 2 bases at V and 10 bases at J, with 21 bases between. CDR1 and CDR2 from the germline V gene are MDHEN and SYDVKM. CDR3 bases: TGTGCCAGCAGTTTAATCAAGCCGGGACACCTCTACTCACCCCTCCACTTT. It yields the protein CASSLIKPGHLYSPLHF.

The table lists this clonotype with many counts. V gene TRBV19 combines with J gene TRBJ2-3; D possibly uses TRBD1 or TRBD2 (5 bases each). The CDR3 is 15 amino acids. V dropped 5 bases and J dropped 2 bases, with 14 bases sitting between them. Germline CDR1 and CDR2: LNHDA and SQIVND (reference sequence). CDR3 nucleotide sequence: TGTGCCAGTAGTTCCCTCGGGACCCCCACAGATACGCAGTATTTT. This sequence encodes CASSSLGTPTDTQYF.

In its sample, this clonotype was seen a few times. CDR3 nucleotides: TGTGCCAGCAGCTTAGGACAGACGATCGGGGAGCTGTTTTTT. Translation: CASSLGQTIGELFF. The chain combines TRBV7-7 with TRBJ2-2; D perhaps matches TRBD1 (5 bases). V dropped 1 base and J dropped 7 bases, with 10 bases sitting between them. CDR3 length: 14 residues. CDR1 and CDR2 (germline): SSHAT, FNYEAQ (reference sequence).

The J gene is TRBJ1-2, the V gene TRBV2, with a possible D match to TRBD1 (5 bases). Germline V lookup: CDR1 SNHLY, CDR2 FYNNEI. CDR3 length: 15 amino acids. V lost 4 bases and J lost 8, with 20 bases in between. In DNA form, the CDR3 reads TGTGCCAGCAGTGCAAGTTATGCAGGGACGGGCGGCTACACCTTC. Its translation is CASSASYAGTGGYTF.

This clonotype was observed a few times. V gene TRBV29-1 combines with J gene TRBJ1-1, with 7 bases lining up with TRBD1. This CDR3 is built from 12 residues. Germline CDR1 and CDR2: SQVTM and ANQGSEA. Trimming removed 2 bases from V and 4 bases from J; junction bases left unmatched: 1. The CDR3 region is CSVESGGTEAFF. The CDR3 DNA reads as TGCAGCGTTGAATCAGGGGGCACTGAAGCTTTCTTT.

This clonotype was seen more than once but under ten times. V usage is TRBV5-4 and J usage is TRBJ2-7; TRBD1 or TRBD2 may be the D gene (5 bases each). The CDR3 has 14 amino acids. Trimming cost V 0 bases and J 2 bases, with 9 bases left between them. CDR1 and CDR2 from the germline V gene are SGHNT and YYREEE (reference sequence). The CDR3 sequence is CASSLVGTPYEQYF. The CDR3 region has the DNA TGTGCCAGCAGCTTGGTAGGGACGCCCTACGAGCAGTACTTC.

The chain combines TRBV20-1 with TRBJ1-1; D is uncertain. Germline CDR1 is DFQATT and CDR2 is SNEGSKA (reference sequence). Deletions cut 6 bases from V and 0 bases from J, with 8 bases between. CDR3 length: 12 amino acids. The CDR3 loop reads CSALIMNTEAFF. Written as DNA, the CDR3 is TGCAGTGCCCTTATCATGAACACTGAAGCTTTCTTT.

This clonotype was seen at least ten times. The rearrangement joins TRBV5-1 to TRBJ2-1; D perhaps matches TRBD1 (5 bases). This CDR3 is 14 amino acids long. V was clipped by 5 bases and J by 2 bases, with 11 bases between them. Germline V gene sequence: CDR1 SGHRS, CDR2 YFSETQ. The CDR3 reads CASRLTETYNEQFF. The DNA of the CDR3 is TGCGCCAGCAGACTGACAGAGACCTACAATGAGCAGTTCTTC.

This clonotype was counted only a few times. This rearrangement joins TRBV12-3 or TRBV12-4 to TRBJ2-7; TRBD2 matches at 7 bases. The CDR3 covers 14 residues. V shed 7 bases and J 2 bases; nucleotides not matched to a gene: 8. CDR3 region: CASNNNAGAYEQYF. CDR3 DNA sequence: TGTGCCAGCAACAACAACGCGGGGGCCTACGAGCAGTACTTC.

The chain couples TRBV7-3 to TRBJ2-4; D tentatively fits TRBD1 or TRBD2 (5 bases each). The V end lost 5 bases, the J end lost 9 bases, and 17 bases lay between the germline ends. The germline gives CDR1 SGHTA, CDR2 FQGTGA. The CDR3 covers 14 residues. The CDR3 loop reads CASSRGLGESIQYF. CDR3 nucleotide sequence: TGTGCCAGCAGCCGTGGTTTGGGGGAAAGCATTCAGTACTTC.

CDR3 in DNA: TGCAGTGCTAGAGATATGGGGCAGCGACTTAACTATGGCTACACCTTC. Amino acids: CSARDMGQRLNYGYTF. The rearrangement links TRBV20-1 to TRBJ1-2, with D maybe TRBD1 (5 bases). V lost 0 bases, J lost 1 base, and 15 bases lay in between. The CDR3 is made up of 16 amino acids. Germline V CDR1 and CDR2: DFQATT, SNEGSKA (reference sequence).

This clonotype occurred a few times. The chain links TRBV7-2 to TRBJ2-2, with D possibly being TRBD2 (6 bases). Germline assignment: CDR1 SGHTA and CDR2 FQGNSA. This CDR3 has 13 amino acids. The germline V and J ends were trimmed by 4 bases and 5 bases, with 8 bases remaining between them. The CDR3 sequence is CASSWDLTGELFF. In nucleotides, the CDR3 is TGTGCCAGCAGCTGGGACTTAACCGGGGAGCTGTTTTTT. Full variable domain (rest looked up from reference TRBV7-2 and TRBJ2-2): GAGVSQSPSNKVTEKGKDVELRCDPISGHTALYWYRQSLGQGLEFLIYFQGNSAPDKSGLPSDRFSAERTGGSVSTLTIQRTQQEDSAVYLCASSWDLTGELFFGEGSRLTVL.

A few counts support this clonotype. The rearrangement joins TRBV4-1 to TRBJ1-1; unclear D gene. Trimming took off 2 bases at V and 7 bases at J, with 14 bases between the two ends. The CDR3 spans 14 residues. Germline V gives CDR1 MGHRA, CDR2 YSYEKL. Written as DNA, the CDR3 is TGCGCCAGCAGCCAATTCGAAGGGTTCCTTGAAGCTTTCTTT. Its protein is CASSQFEGFLEAFF.

The chain couples TRBV3-1 to TRBJ2-7; 8 nucleotides line up with TRBD1. Germline CDR1 reads LGHDT; CDR2 reads YNNKEL (reference sequence). Losses at the gene ends were 3 bases for V and 2 bases for J; bases not matched to a gene: 6. This CDR3 contains 15 residues. The CDR3 DNA follows: TGTGCCAGCAGCCACCCGGGACAGGCGGCCTACGAGCAGTACTTC. Amino acids: CASSHPGQAAYEQYF.

Note on this clonotype: The junction differs from germline at one of its ends, possibly a read error. The J gene is TRBJ2-4, the V gene TRBV7-2; D call uncertain. The CDR3 loop spans 15 amino acids. Germline V gene sequence: CDR1 SGHTA, CDR2 FQGNSA. CDR3 sequence reads: CDSSLPMGAKNIQYF. In DNA form, the CDR3 reads TGTGACAGCAGCTTGCCGATGGGTGCCAAAAACATTCAGTACTTC.

V is TRBV24-1 and J is TRBJ2-2; 7 positions match TRBD1. CDR3 length: 13 residues. Germline V CDR1 and CDR2: KGHDR, SFDVKD. Losses at the gene ends were 12 bases for V and 4 bases for J; bases not matched to a gene: 7. DNA of the CDR3: TGTGCCGCACAGGGGCGTGGCACCGGGGAGCTGTTTTTT. It translates to CAAQGRGTGELFF.

This clonotype appeared a single time. One junction end disagrees with the germline gene, perhaps due to a read error. The V gene is TRBV2, the J gene TRBJ1-3; the D is unclear. The CDR3 spans 11 residues. Per the germline V gene, CDR1 is SNHLY and CDR2 is FYNNEI. The CDR3 DNA reads TGTGCCAGCAGTCCGGGCCTTTCCCTGCATTTT. Translating it yields CASSPGLSLHF.

The rearrangement joins TRBV20-1 to TRBJ2-5, with 8 bases matching TRBD2. Losses at the gene ends were 3 bases for V and 11 bases for J; bases not matched to a gene: 14. The CDR3 consists of 14 residues. CDR1 DFQATT and CDR2 SNEGSKA come from the germline V gene (reference sequence). The DNA for the CDR3 is TGCAGTGCTAGCCTAGTCGGGGGGGCCCTACGTCAGTACTTC. It specifies CSASLVGGALRQYF.

This clonotype was observed a single time. The rearrangement joins TRBV12-3 or TRBV12-4 to TRBJ1-5; D is uncertain. Trimming left V 1 base short and J 6 bases short, with 13 bases between. This CDR3 region has 15 residues. The CDR3: CASSLDGQVLQPQHF. In DNA, the CDR3 is TGTGCCAGCAGTTTAGACGGGCAGGTTCTTCAGCCCCAGCATTTT.

The chain carries TRBV20-1 and TRBJ1-4; D uncertain. The length of the CDR3 is 15 residues. Germline loops: CDR1 DFQATT, CDR2 SNEGSKA (reference sequence). Trimming pared 3 bases from V and 8 bases from J, leaving 19 bases between. CDR3 nucleotides: TGCAGTGCTAGCCCCCCGAGGGAGGGAGAGGAAAAACTGTTTTTT. It encodes CSASPPREGEEKLFF.